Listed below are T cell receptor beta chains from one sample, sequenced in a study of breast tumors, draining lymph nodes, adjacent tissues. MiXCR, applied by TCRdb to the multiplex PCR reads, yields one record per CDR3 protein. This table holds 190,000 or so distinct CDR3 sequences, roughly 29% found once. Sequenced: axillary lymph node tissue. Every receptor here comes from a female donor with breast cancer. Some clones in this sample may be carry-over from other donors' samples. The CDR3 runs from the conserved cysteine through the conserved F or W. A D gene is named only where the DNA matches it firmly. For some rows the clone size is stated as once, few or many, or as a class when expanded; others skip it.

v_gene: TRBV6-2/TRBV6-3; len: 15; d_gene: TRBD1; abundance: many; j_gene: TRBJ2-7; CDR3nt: TGTGCCAGCAGTTACGGGACAGGGGGAGGCTACGAGCAGTACTTC; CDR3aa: CASSYGTGGGYEQYF
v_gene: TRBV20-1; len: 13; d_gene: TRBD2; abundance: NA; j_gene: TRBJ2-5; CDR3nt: TGCAGTGCTAGAGTAGGGACTAGCGATACCCAGTACTTC; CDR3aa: CSARVGTSDTQYF
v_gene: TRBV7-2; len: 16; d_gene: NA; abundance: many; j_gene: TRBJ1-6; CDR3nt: TGTGCCAGCAGCTTATCTGGAGGGGCCTATAATTCACCCCTCCACTTT; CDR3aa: CASSLSGGAYNSPLHF
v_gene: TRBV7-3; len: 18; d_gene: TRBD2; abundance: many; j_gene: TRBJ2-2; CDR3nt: TGTGCCAGCAGCTTATCATCTAGCGGGAAAGGGAACACCGGGGAGCTGTTTTTT; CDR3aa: CASSLSSSGKGNTGELFF
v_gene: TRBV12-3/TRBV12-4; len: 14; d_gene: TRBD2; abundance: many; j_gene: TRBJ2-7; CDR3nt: TGTGCCAGCAGTCTCGGGACTAGCGCATACGAGCAGTACTTC; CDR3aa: CASSLGTSAYEQYF
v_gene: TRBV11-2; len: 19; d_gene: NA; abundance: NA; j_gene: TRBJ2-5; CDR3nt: TGTGCCAGCAGCCGATGGACAGGGAGTGGGCTAGCGGGACAAGAGACCCAGTACTTC; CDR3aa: CASSRWTGSGLAGQETQYF
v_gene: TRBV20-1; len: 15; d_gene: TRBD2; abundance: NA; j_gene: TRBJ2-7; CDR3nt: TGCAGTGCTAGAGAGGCTAGCGGGGGGTACTACGAGCAGTACTTC; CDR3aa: CSAREASGGYYEQYF
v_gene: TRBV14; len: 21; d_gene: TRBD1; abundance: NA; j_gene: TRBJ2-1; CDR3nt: TGTGCCAGCAGTCCTCAAACAGCCGGGACAGCTTACTCCGGGCCGGGAAATGAGCAGTTCTTC; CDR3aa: CASSPQTAGTAYSGPGNEQFF
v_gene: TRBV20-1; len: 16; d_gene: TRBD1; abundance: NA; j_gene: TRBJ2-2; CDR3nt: TGCAGTGCTAGCCCCCCTGGACAGGGGACCACCGGGGAGCTGTTTTTT; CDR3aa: CSASPPGQGTTGELFF
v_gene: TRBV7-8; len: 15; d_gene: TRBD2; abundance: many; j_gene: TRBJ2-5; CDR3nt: TGTGCCAGCAGCCCCCGATCTGGGGGGGGGGAGACCCAGTACTTC; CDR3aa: CASSPRSGGGETQYF
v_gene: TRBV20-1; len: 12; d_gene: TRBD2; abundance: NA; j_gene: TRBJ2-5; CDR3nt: TGCAGTGTAGCGGGGGGCCTGGAGACCCAGTACTTC; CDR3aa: CSVAGGLETQYF
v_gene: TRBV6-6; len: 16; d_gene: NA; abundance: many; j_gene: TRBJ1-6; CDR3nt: TGTGCCAGCAGTTACTCGGGGGACACCGGTAATTCACCCCTCCACTTT; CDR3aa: CASSYSGDTGNSPLHF
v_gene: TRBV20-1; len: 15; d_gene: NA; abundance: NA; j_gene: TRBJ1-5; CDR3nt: TGCAGTGCTGGAGCAGGGTGGGGCAGCACTCAGCCCCAGCATTTT; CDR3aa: CSAGAGWGSTQPQHF
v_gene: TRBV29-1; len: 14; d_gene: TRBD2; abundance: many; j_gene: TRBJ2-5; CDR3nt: TGCAGCGTCGCGGTCCTAGCGGGAGTAGAGACCCAGTACTTC; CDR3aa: CSVAVLAGVETQYF
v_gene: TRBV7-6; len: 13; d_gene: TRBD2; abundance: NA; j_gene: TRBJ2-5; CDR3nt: TGTGCCAGCAGCCCTCGGGGGGAAGAGACCCAGTACTTC; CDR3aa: CASSPRGEETQYF
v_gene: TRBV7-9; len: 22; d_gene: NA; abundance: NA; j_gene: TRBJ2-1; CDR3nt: NA; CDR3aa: CASSFYICSAENQGSDFNEQFF
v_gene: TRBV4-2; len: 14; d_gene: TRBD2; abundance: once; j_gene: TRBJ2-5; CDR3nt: TGTGCCAGCAGCTCACCTAGCGGGGGGGAGACCCAGTACTTC; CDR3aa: CASSSPSGGETQYF
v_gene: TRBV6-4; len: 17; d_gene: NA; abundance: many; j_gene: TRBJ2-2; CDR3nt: TGTGCCAGCAGTGACTCGTGGGGGTCAGAGAACACCGGGGAGCTGTTTTTT; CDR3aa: CASSDSWGSENTGELFF
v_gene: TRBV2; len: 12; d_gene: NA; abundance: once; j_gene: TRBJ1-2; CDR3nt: TGTGCTAGCAGTGGGGTCGGCTCTGGCTACACCTTC; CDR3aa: CASSGVGSGYTF
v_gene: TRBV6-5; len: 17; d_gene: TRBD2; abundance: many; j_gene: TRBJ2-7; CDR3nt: TGTGCCAGCAGTTACCCTCACTGGTTGGCGGGAGCCTACGAGCAGTACTTC; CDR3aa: CASSYPHWLAGAYEQYF
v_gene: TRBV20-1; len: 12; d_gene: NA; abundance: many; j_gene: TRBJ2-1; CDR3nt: TGCAGTGCTAGAGAGTGGAAGGTTGAGCAGTTCTTC; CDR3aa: CSAREWKVEQFF
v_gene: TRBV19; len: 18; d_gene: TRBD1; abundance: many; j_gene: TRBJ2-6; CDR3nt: TGTGCCAGTAGTATAGAGGGGGGACAGGTCTCTGGGGCCAACGTCCTGACTTTC; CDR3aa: CASSIEGGQVSGANVLTF
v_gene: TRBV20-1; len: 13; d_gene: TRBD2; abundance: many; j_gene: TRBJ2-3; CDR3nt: TGCAGTGCTAGGCGGGAGACCACAGATACGCAGTATTTT; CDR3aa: CSARRETTDTQYF
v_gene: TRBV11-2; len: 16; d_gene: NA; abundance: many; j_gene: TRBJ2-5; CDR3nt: TGTGCCAGCAGCTTAGGGACGGGGGCCCTCCAAGAGACCCAGTACTTC; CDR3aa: CASSLGTGALQETQYF
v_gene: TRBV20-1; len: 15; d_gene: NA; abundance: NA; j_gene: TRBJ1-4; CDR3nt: TGCAGTGCTAGGGCGTTCGGGACCAGGGGTGAAAAACTGTTTTTT; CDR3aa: CSARAFGTRGEKLFF
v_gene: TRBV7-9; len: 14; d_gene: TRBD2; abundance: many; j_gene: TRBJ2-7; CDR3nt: TGTGCCAGCAGCCACCTGGGACTAGGCAGCGAGCAGTACTTC; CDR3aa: CASSHLGLGSEQYF
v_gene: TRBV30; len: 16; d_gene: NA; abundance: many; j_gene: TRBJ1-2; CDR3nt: TGTGCCTGGAGTGTAGTGAGGGACGACTCTAACTATGGCTACACCTTC; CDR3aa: CAWSVVRDDSNYGYTF
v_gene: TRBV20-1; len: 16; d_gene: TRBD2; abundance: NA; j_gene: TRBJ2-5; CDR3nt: TGCAGCGTTGAAGGCGGGAGGGGCCCGTCCCAAGAGACCCAGTACTTC; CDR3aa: CSVEGGRGPSQETQYF
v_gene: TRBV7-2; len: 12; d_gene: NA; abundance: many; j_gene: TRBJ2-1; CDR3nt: TGTGCCAGCAGCTTAGAGCCTAATGAGCAGTTCTTC; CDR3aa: CASSLEPNEQFF
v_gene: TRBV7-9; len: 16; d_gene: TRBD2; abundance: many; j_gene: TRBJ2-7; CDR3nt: TGTGCCAGCAGCTCCCTTAGCGGGGGGGCGTCCTACGAGCAGTACTTC; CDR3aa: CASSSLSGGASYEQYF
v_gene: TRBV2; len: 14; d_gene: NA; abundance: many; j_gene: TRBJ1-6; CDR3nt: TGTGCCAGCAGTGAAGCAAGGGGGGGCGTTCTCCTCCACTTT; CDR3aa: CASSEARGGVLLHF
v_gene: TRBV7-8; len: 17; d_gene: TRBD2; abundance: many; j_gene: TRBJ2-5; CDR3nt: TGTGCCAGCAGTACCAGACTAGCGGGAGCCTCTGGGGGGCCCCAGTACTTC; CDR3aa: CASSTRLAGASGGPQYF
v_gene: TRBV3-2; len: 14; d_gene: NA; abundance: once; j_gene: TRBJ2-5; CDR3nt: TGTGCCAGCAGCCAGACAGGGAGCAATCAGCCCCAGTACTTC; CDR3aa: CASSQTGSNQPQYF
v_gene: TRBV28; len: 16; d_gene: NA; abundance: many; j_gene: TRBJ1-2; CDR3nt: TGTGCCAGCAGGCCCCGGACAGCTGCTTTTAACTATGGCTACACCTTC; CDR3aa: CASRPRTAAFNYGYTF
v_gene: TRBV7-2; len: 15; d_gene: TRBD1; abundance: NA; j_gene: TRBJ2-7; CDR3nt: TGTGCCAGCAGCGTCCCGGGACAGGGTAGTTACGAGCAGTACTTC; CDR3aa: CASSVPGQGSYEQYF
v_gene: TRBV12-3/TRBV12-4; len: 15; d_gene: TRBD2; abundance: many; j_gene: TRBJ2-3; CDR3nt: TGTGCCAGCAGTTTAGGTACTAGCGGCACAGATACGCAGTATTTT; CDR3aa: CASSLGTSGTDTQYF
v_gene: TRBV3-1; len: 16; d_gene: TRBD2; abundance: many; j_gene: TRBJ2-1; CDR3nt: TGTGCCAGCAGCCTCCGGACTAGCGGGGGCCACAATGAGCAGTTCTTC; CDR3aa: CASSLRTSGGHNEQFF
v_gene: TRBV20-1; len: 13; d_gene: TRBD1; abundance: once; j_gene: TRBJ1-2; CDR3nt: TGCAGTGCTGGGAAGACAGGGGACTATGGCTACACCTTC; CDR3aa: CSAGKTGDYGYTF
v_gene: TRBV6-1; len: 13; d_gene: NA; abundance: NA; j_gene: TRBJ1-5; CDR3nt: TGTGCCAGCAGAGGGGACCTCGGGCAGCCCCAGCATTTT; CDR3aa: CASRGDLGQPQHF
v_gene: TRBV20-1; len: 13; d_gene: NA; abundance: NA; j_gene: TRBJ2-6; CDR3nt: TGCAGTGCTCAAAGCGGGGGGGCCAACGTCCTGACTTTC; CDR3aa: CSAQSGGANVLTF
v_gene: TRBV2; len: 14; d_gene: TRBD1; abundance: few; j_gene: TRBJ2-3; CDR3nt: TGTGCCAGCAGGGGGACAGGGGGCACAGATACGCAGTATTTT; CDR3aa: CASRGTGGTDTQYF